The 9 T cell receptor beta chains reported below all come from one sample, sequenced in a study of Ad26.COV2.S vaccination and SARS-CoV-2 variants. TCRdb's table, derived via immunoSEQ multiplex PCR, lists solely in-frame clones and lacks some. The sample lists 300,000 to 400,000 clones; about 89% were seen once. Regarding treatment: 15 to 20 received Ad26.COV2.S at low or high dose, single or two shots; roughly five received placebo; per-sample allocation not given. Day 63 after the first injection of vaccine or placebo was the sampling time. The material was peripheral blood, obtained in a trial of Ad26.COV2.S vaccine versus placebo. The source of these receptors is a person aged 18-65 years who received the Ad26.COV2.S COVID-19 vaccine or a placebo.

This rearrangement joins TRBV11-2 to TRBJ1-6, with a possible D match to TRBD1 (6 bases). The CDR3 is made up of 17 amino acids. V was cut by 2 bases and J by 9 bases, with 20 bases left in between. Germline CDR1 reads SGHAT; CDR2 reads FQNNGV. CDR3 residues: CASSLIWTEASGSPLHF. The CDR3 DNA follows: TGTGCCAGCAGCTTAATCTGGACAGAGGCTTCGGGTTCACCCCTCCACTTT.

The rearrangement joins TRBV11-2 to TRBJ2-1; 9 positions match TRBD2. Trimming at V came to 5 bases and at J to 2 bases, leaving 4 bases not matched to a gene. The CDR3 is 15 amino acids. Per the germline V gene, CDR1 is SGHAT and CDR2 is FQNNGV. CDR3 nucleotides: TGTGCCAGCAGCGCCCGGACTAGCGCCTACAATGAGCAGTTCTTC. Translation: CASSARTSAYNEQFF.

This clone has more than one count but fewer than ten. V and J are TRBV7-9 and TRBJ2-1; the match to TRBD2 covers 14 bases. The CDR3 consists of 17 residues. Germline lookup yields CDR1 SEHNR and CDR2 FQNEAQ (reference sequence). V dropped 0 bases and J dropped 5; count of bases not matched to a gene: 3. The CDR3 bases are TGTGCCAGCAGCTTAGCGACTAGCGGGAGGGCCAACAATGAGCAGTTCTTC. Its translation: CASSLATSGRANNEQFF.

The chain has TRBV5-5 and TRBJ2-7, with D unclear. The V gene's germline CDR1 is SGHKS and CDR2 YYEKEE (reference sequence). V lost 0 bases and J 2 bases, leaving 15 bases between the germline ends. CDR3 length equals 16 residues. CDR3 residues: CASSLAPDIAAYEQYF. The CDR3 nucleotides are TGTGCCAGCAGCTTGGCCCCCGACATAGCAGCCTACGAGCAGTACTTC.

This chain uses TRBV29-1 with TRBJ1-1; 8 positions agree with TRBD1. The CDR3 spans 15 residues. CDR1 is SQVTM and CDR2 is ANQGSEA in the germline V gene. The J segment lost 1 base and the V segment lost 3 bases, leaving 7 bases of the junction unmatched. The CDR3: CSVDLGQGPNTEAFF. For the CDR3, the DNA is TGCAGCGTTGACCTCGGACAGGGACCGAACACTGAAGCTTTCTTT.

The chain employs TRBV9 and TRBJ1-1; no clear D gene. Germline V lookup: CDR1 SGDLS, CDR2 YYNGEE. This CDR3 is built from 15 residues. Trimming pared 3 bases from V and 0 bases from J, leaving 12 bases between. CDR3 nucleotides: TGTGCCAGCAGCGCGTCAGGAGCTTTGAACACTGAAGCTTTCTTT. Translating gives CASSASGALNTEAFF.

The chain has TRBV18 and TRBJ2-3; 9 bases are shared with TRBD1. The CDR3 has 16 residues. Germline assignment: CDR1 KGHSH and CDR2 LQKENI. The J segment lost 2 bases and the V segment lost 6 bases, leaving 9 bases of the junction unmatched. CDR3 sequence (DNA): TGTGCCAGCTCGCGAGAGACAGGGGGAAACACAGATACGCAGTATTTT. As protein: CASSRETGGNTDTQYF.

The V gene is TRBV5-1, the J gene TRBJ1-4; unclear D gene. The length of the CDR3 is 16 residues. Germline lookup yields CDR1 SGHRS and CDR2 YFSETQ. V was shortened by 0 bases and J by 5 bases, with 14 bases between the two germline ends. The CDR3 DNA follows: TGCGCCAGCAGCTTGGACCCGGGCCTCGGGAATGAAAAACTGTTTTTT. It translates to CASSLDPGLGNEKLFF.

The CDR3 region has the DNA TGTGCCACCTTACTAGCGGGACTCTCTTGGGGACCCTACGAGCAGTACTTC. This gives the protein CATLLAGLSWGPYEQYF. The V gene is TRBV28, the J gene TRBJ2-7; 10 nucleotides align to TRBD2. The V and J ends lost 10 bases and 2 bases, in that order; junction bases with no gene match: 17. This CDR3 is built from 17 residues. Germline assignment: CDR1 MDHEN and CDR2 SYDVKM.